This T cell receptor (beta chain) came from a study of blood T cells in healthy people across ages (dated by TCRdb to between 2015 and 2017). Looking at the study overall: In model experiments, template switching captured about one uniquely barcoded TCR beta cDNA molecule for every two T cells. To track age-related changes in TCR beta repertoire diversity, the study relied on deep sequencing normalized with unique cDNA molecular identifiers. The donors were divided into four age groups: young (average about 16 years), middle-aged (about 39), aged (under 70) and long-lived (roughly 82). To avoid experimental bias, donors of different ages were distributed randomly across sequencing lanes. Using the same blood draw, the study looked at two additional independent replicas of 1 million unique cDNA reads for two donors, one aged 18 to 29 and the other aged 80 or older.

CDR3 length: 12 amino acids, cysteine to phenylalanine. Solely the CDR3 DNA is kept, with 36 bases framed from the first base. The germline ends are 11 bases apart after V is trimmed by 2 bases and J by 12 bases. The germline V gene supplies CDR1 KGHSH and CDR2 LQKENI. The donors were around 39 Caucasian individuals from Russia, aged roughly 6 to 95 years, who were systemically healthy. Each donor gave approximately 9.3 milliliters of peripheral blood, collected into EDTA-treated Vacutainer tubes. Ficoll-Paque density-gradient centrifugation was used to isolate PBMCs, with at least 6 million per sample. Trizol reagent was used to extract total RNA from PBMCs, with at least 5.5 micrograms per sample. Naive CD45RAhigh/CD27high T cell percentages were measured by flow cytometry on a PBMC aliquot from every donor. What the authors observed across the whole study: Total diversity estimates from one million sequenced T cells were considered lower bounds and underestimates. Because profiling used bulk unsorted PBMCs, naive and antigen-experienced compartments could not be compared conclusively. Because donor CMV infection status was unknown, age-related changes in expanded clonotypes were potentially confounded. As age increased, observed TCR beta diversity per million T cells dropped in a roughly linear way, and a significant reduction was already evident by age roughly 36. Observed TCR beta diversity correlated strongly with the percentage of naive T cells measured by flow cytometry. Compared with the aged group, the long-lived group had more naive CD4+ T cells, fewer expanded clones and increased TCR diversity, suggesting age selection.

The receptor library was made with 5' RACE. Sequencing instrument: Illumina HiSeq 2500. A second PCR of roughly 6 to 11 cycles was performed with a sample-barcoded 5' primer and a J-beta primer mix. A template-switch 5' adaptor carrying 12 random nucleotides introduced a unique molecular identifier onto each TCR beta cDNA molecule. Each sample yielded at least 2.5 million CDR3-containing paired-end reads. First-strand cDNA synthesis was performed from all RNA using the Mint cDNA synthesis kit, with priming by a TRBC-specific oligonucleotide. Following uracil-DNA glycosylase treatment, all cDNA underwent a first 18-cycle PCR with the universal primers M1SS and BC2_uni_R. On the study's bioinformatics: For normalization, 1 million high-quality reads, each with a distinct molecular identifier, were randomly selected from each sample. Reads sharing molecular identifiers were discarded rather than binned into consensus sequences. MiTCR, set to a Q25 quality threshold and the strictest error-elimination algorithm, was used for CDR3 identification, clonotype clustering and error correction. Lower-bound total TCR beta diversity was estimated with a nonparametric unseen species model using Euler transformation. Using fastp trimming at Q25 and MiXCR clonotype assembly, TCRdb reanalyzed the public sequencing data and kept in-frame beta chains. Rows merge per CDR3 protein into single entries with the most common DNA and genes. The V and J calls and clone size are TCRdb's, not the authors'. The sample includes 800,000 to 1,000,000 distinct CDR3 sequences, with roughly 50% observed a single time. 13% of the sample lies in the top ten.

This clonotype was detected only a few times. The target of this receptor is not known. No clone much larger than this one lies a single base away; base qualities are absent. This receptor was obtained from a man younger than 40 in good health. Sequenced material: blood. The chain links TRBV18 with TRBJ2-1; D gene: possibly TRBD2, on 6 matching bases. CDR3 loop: CASSPKEGWQFF. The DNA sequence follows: TGTGCCAGCTCACCAAAGGAGGGTTGGCAGTTCTTC.